This T cell receptor beta chain was observed in a study of metastatic and nonmetastatic thyroid tumors. TCRdb re-clonotyped the PCR reads through MiXCR. This sample carries 30,000 to 40,000 clones, about 32% of them seen once, and the ten largest clones take more than 15%. V was cut by 4 bases and J by 0 bases, with 4 bases left in between. Looked up from germline, CDR1 is SNHLY and CDR2 is FYNNEI. This CDR3 spans 14 amino acids. Patients underwent thyroid surgery, and none had received any treatment before it. This clone turned up a few times. This TCR came from a female donor with papillary thyroid cancer or a benign thyroid nodule (not recorded which). Some clones in this sample may be carry-over from other donors' samples. The gene calls are TRBV2 and TRBJ1-6, with unresolved D. The sample comprised tumor tissue. The CDR3 nucleotides read TGTGCCAGCAGTGGGACCTCCTATAATTCACCCCTCCACTTT. Translated: CASSGTSYNSPLHF.